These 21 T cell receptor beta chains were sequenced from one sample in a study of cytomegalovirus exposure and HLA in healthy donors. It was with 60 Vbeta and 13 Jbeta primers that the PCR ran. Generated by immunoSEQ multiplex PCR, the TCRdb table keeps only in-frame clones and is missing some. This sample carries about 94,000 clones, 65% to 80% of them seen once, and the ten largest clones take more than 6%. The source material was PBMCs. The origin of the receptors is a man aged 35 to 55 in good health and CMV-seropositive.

DNA for the CDR3: TGTGCCAGCAGCAGGGGGGTTACTGAAGCTTTCTTT. This encodes CASSRGVTEAFF. The rearrangement links TRBV6-5 to TRBJ1-1, with 7 positions matching TRBD1. Germline V gene sequence: CDR1 MNHEY, CDR2 SVGAGI. Trimming took 6 bases from V and 5 from J; bases not matched to a gene: 3. The CDR3 covers 12 residues.

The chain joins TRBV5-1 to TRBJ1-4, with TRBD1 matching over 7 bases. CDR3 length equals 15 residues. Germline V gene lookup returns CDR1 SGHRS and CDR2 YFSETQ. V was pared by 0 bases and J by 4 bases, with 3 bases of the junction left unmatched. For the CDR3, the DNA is TGCGCCAGCAGCTTGGTAGGGGGCAATAATGAAAAACTGTTTTTT. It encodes CASSLVGGNNEKLFF.

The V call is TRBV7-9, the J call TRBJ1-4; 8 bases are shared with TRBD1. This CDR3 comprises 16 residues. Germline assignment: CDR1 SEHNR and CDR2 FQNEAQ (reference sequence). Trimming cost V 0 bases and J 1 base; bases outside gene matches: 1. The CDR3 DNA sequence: TGTGCCAGCAGCTTAGCAGGACAGGGAACTAATGAAAAACTGTTTTTT. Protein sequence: CASSLAGQGTNEKLFF. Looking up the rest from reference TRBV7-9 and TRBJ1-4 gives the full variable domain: DTGVSQNPRHKITKRGQNVTFRCDPISEHNRLYWYRQTLGQGPEFLTYFQNEAQLEKSRLLSDRFSAERPKGSFSTLEIQRTEQGDSAMYLCASSLAGQGTNEKLFFGSGTQLSVL.

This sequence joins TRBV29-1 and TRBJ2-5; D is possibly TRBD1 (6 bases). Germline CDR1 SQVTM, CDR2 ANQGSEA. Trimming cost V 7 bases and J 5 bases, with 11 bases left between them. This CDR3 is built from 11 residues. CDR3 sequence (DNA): TGCAGCGGGGGGCCTCAGGAGACCCAGTACTTC. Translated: CSGGPQETQYF.

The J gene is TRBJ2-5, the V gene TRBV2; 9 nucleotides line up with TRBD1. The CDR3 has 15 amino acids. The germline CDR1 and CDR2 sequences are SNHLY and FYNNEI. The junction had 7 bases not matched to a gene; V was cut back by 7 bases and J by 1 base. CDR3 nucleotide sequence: TGTGCCAGCAAGACAGGGGGGGGCCCCCAAGAGACCCAGTACTTC. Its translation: CASKTGGGPQETQYF.

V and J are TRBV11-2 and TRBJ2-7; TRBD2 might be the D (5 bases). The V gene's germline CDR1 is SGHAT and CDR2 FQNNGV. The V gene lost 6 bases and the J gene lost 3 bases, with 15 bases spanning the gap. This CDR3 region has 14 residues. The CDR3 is CASSLGSSIYEQYF. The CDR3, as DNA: TGTGCCAGCAGTCTAGGGTCTAGCATCTACGAGCAGTACTTC.

For the CDR3, the DNA is TGTGCCAGCAGTGAACAGGGAATGGCTAATGAAAAACTGTTTTTT. Its protein is CASSEQGMANEKLFF. The rearrangement joins TRBV2 to TRBJ1-4; D possibly corresponds to TRBD1 (5 bases). CDR1 and CDR2 (germline): SNHLY, FYNNEI. The V end was cut by 2 bases, the J end by 3 bases, with 10 bases between. CDR3 size: 15 residues.

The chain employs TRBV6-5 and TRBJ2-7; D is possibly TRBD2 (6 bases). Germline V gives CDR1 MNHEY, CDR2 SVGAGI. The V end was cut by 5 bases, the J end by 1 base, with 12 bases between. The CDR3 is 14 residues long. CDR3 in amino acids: CASSLSGRSYEQYF. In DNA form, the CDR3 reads TGTGCCAGCAGTCTTAGCGGTCGGTCCTACGAGCAGTACTTC.

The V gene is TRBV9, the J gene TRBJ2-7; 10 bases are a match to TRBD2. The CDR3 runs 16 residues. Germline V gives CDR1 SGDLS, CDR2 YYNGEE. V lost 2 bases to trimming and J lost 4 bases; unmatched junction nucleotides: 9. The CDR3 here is CASSVGLAEGEYEQYF. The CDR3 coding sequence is TGTGCCAGCAGCGTCGGACTAGCGGAGGGGGAATACGAGCAGTACTTC.

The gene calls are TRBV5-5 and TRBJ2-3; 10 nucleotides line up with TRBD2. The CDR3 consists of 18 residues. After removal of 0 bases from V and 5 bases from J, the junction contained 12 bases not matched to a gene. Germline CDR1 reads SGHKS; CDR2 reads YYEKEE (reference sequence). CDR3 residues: CASSLGAGGPLAIDTQYF. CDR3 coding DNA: TGTGCCAGCAGCTTGGGAGCGGGGGGGCCACTAGCTATAGATACGCAGTATTTT. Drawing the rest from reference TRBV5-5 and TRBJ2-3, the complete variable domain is DAGVTQSPTHLIKTRGQQVTLRCSPISGHKSVSWYQQVLGQGPQFIFQYYEKEERGRGNFPDRFSARQFPNYSSELNVNALLLGDSALYLCASSLGAGGPLAIDTQYFGPGTRLTVL.

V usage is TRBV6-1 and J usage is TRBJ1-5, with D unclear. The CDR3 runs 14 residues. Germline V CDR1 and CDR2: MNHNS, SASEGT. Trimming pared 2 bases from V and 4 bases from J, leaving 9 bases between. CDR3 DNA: TGTGCCAGCAGTGAACGTGGCCAGAATCAGCCCCAGCATTTT. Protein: CASSERGQNQPQHF.

In nucleotides, the CDR3 is TGTGCCAGCAGTGGACAGCCGAATCAGCCCCAGCATTTT. Its protein product is CASSGQPNQPQHF. V gene TRBV6-5 combines with J gene TRBJ1-5; D is possibly TRBD1 (6 bases). Trimming removed 5 bases at V and 4 bases at J, with 9 bases between. The CDR3 sequence is 13 residues long. CDR1 and CDR2 (germline): MNHEY, SVGAGI.

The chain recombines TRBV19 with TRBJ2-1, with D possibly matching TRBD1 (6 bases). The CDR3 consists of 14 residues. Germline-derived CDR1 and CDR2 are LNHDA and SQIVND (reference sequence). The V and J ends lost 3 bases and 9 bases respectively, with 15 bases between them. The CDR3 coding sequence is TGTGCCAGTAGTATCGGACAGATTAGGATTGAGCAGTTCTTC. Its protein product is CASSIGQIRIEQFF. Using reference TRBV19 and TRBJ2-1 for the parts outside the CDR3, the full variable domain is DGGITQSPKYLFRKEGQNVTLSCEQNLNHDAMYWYRQDPGQGLRLIYYSQIVNDFQKGDIAEGYSVSREKKESFPLTVTSAQKNPTAFYLCASSIGQIRIEQFFGPGTRLTVL.

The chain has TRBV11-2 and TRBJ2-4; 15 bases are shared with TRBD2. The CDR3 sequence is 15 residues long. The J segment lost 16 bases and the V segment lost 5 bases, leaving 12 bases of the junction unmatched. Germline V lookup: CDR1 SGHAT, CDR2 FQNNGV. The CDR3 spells CASSRRTSGGARIYF. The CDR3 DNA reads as TGTGCCAGCAGCCGCCGGACTAGCGGGGGGGCAAGAATCTACTTC.

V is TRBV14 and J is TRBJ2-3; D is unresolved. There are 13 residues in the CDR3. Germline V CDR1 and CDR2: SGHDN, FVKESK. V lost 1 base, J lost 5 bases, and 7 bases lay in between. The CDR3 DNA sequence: TGTGCCAGCAGCCAAGTCCTACTAGATACGCAGTATTTT. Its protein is CASSQVLLDTQYF.

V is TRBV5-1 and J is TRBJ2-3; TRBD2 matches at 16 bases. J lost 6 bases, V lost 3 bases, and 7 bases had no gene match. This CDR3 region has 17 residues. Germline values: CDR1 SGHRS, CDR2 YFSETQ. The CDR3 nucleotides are TGCGCCAGCAGCTATGGGACTAGCGGGAGGGGGGCCGATACGCAGTATTTT. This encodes CASSYGTSGRGADTQYF.

CDR3: CASSVRAAPLHF. CDR3 bases: TGTGCCAGCAGTGTGAGGGCCGCACCCCTCCACTTT. The chain links TRBV28 to TRBJ1-6; no reliable D call. Germline lookup yields CDR1 MDHEN and CDR2 SYDVKM. This CDR3 is built from 12 residues. Trimming removed 5 bases from V and 11 bases from J, with 10 bases in between.

The CDR3 region is CASSQSGSEEGNTIYF. CDR3 nucleotide sequence: TGCGCCAGCAGTCAATCCGGCAGCGAAGAAGGAAACACCATATATTTT. The chain employs TRBV23-1 and TRBJ1-3; D gene unclear. TRBV23-1 is known as an ORF, though its function is uncertain. V shed 0 bases and J shed 4 bases, with 13 bases lying between them. The CDR3 is 16 residues long.

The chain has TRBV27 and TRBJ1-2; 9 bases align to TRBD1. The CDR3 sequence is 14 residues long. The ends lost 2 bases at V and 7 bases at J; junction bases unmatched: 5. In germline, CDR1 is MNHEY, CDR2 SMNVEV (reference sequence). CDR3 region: CASSLATGGRGYTF. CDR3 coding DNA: TGTGCCAGCAGTTTAGCAACAGGGGGCCGTGGCTACACCTTC.

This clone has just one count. The CDR3 DNA sequence: TGCGCCAGCAGCGCCCTTCCAGGGGAGCCCTACGAGCAGTACTTC. Encoded protein: CASSALPGEPYEQYF. The V and J genes are TRBV5-1 and TRBJ2-7; possible D gene TRBD1, 6 bases. V shed 4 bases and J shed 2 bases, with 16 bases lying between them. Germline assignment: CDR1 SGHRS and CDR2 YFSETQ. The CDR3 runs 15 residues.

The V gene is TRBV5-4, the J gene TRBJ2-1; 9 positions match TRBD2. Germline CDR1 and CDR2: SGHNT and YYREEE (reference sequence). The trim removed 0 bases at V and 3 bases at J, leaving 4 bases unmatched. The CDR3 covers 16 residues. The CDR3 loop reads CASSLVTSGHYNEQFF. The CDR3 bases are TGTGCCAGCAGCTTGGTTACTAGCGGGCACTACAATGAGCAGTTCTTC.